The 2 T cell receptor beta chains reported below all come from one sample, sequenced in a study of blood T cell dynamics during melanoma immunotherapy. Generated by immunoSEQ multiplex PCR, the TCRdb table keeps only in-frame clones and is missing some. The sample yields under 8,000 clones, around 80% seen once. The time point was: pre-treatment baseline. Here the sequenced sample was blood, taken from a patient treated with checkpoint blockade. The receptors originated from a human donor with melanoma.

This clone was detected once. The chain carries TRBV6-1 and TRBJ1-2; TRBD1 is a possible D gene (6 bases). V was trimmed by 5 bases and J by 5 bases, leaving 9 bases between them. This CDR3 contains 12 residues. Germline CDR1 is MNHNS and CDR2 is SASEGT. CDR3 residues: CASSLDSYGYTF. Here the CDR3 DNA reads TGTGCCAGCAGTTTGGACAGTTATGGCTACACCTTC.

The chain is built from TRBV5-1 and TRBJ2-3; TRBD1 aligns across 9 bases. CDR1 is SGHRS, CDR2 YFSETQ, per germline. V dropped 4 bases and J dropped 2; count of bases not matched to a gene: 5. The CDR3 covers 15 residues. The CDR3 bases are TGCGCCAGCAGCGCAGACAGGGGGGACACAGATACGCAGTATTTT. Its translation is CASSADRGDTDTQYF.